These 16 T cell receptor beta chains originate from one sample sequenced in a study of OX40 agonist ivuxolimab in advanced cancers. Data came from immunoSEQ multiplex PCR; TCRdb stores just in-frame clones and leaves some out. Of fewer than 65,000 clones detected, 85% to 90% appear once; the ten largest clones hold approximately 5%. The specimen was CD4+ or CD8+ T cells sorted from blood, collected in a trial of the OX40 agonist ivuxolimab. The receptor source for this set is an adult with an advanced solid tumor such as melanoma, head and neck, liver or kidney cancer.

V usage is TRBV15 and J usage is TRBJ2-6, with D maybe TRBD1 (6 bases). V lost 3 bases to trimming and J lost 2 bases, with 14 bases between them. Germline V gives CDR1 LNHNV, CDR2 YYDKDF (reference sequence). This CDR3 has 17 amino acids. In DNA form, the CDR3 reads TGTGCCACCAGCAGCTATAAGACAGGACCTGGGGCCAACGTCCTGACTTTC. This sequence encodes CATSSYKTGPGANVLTF.

The CDR3 DNA reads as TGTGCCAGCAGTTACTCGAGGGCGGGAGTCTGGTACGAGCAGTACTTC. Amino acid sequence: CASSYSRAGVWYEQYF. The J gene is TRBJ2-7, the V gene TRBV6-6; the match to TRBD2 covers 7 bases. Unmatched junction bases numbered 9, after V lost 0 bases and J lost 4 bases. Per germline, CDR1 MNHNY and CDR2 SVGAGI (reference sequence). This CDR3 has 16 residues.

The rearrangement uses TRBV18 and TRBJ1-4; D is ambiguous. V lost 2 bases and J lost 5, with 6 bases in between. Germline V gives CDR1 KGHSH, CDR2 LQKENI. The CDR3 is made up of 13 amino acids. CDR3 amino acids: CASSPDLNEKLFF. For the CDR3, the DNA is TGTGCCAGCTCACCAGACCTGAATGAAAAACTGTTTTTT.

The gene calls are TRBV30 and TRBJ2-5, with D unresolved. The V end was cut by 0 bases, the J end by 1 base, with 9 bases between. The CDR3 has 14 amino acids. The germline gives CDR1 GTSNPN, CDR2 SVGIG (reference sequence). The CDR3 DNA reads TGTGCCTGGAGTGTTTTACAGTTCCAAGAGACCCAGTACTTC. Translating gives CAWSVLQFQETQYF.

A remark on this clone: An end of the junction does not agree with germline; a read error may underlie this. The chain uses TRBV7-6 and TRBJ2-3; D might be TRBD2 (5 bases). Germline CDR1 SGHVS, CDR2 FNYEAQ. The CDR3 sequence is 11 residues long. The CDR3 region is CASTLADTQYF. The DNA of the CDR3 is TGTGCCAGCACCTTAGCGGATACGCAGTATTTT. Complete variable domain (other parts from reference TRBV7-6 and TRBJ2-3): GAGVSQSPRYKVTKRGQDVALRCDPISGHVSLYWYRQALGQGPEFLTYFNYEAQQDKSGLPNDRFSAERPEGSISTLTIQRTEQRDSAMYRCASTLADTQYFGPGTRLTVL.

The V and J genes are TRBV27 and TRBJ2-7, with 8 nucleotides matching TRBD1. Germline CDR1 MNHEY, CDR2 SMNVEV (reference sequence). V lost 2 bases to trimming and J lost 2 bases; unmatched junction nucleotides: 11. The CDR3 is 17 residues long. The CDR3 bases are TGTGCCAGCAGTTTACCCCCCGGGACAGGTCTAACCTACGAGCAGTACTTC. Amino acids: CASSLPPGTGLTYEQYF.

This chain uses TRBV11-2 with TRBJ2-7; tentatively, D is TRBD2 (7 bases). The V gene lost 5 bases and the J gene lost 3 bases, with 20 bases spanning the gap. Per germline, CDR1 SGHAT and CDR2 FQNNGV. CDR3 length equals 16 residues. The CDR3 DNA is TGTGCCAGCAGCCCTCTAGCGGAGGGGGGGCTCTACGAGCAGTACTTC. Residues: CASSPLAEGGLYEQYF.

This chain connects TRBV7-3 to TRBJ1-1; 9 nucleotides agree with TRBD1. The junction had 3 bases not matched to a gene; V was cut back by 2 bases and J by 5 bases. Per germline, CDR1 SGHTA and CDR2 FQGTGA. The CDR3 consists of 14 residues. CDR3 nucleotides: TGTGCCAGCAGCTTATCCGGGACAGGGACTGAAGCTTTCTTT. It yields the protein CASSLSGTGTEAFF.

CDR3 nucleotide sequence: TGCACCCGCGAAAGAAAAGAGACCCAGTACTTC. Protein: CTRERKETQYF. The chain employs TRBV20-1 and TRBJ2-5; unclear D gene. The CDR3 is made up of 11 amino acids. Germline values: CDR1 DFQATT, CDR2 SNEGSKA (reference sequence).

V gene TRBV27 combines with J gene TRBJ2-7; 13 nucleotides match TRBD2. The J segment lost 2 bases and the V segment lost 7 bases, leaving 5 bases of the junction unmatched. Germline-derived CDR1 and CDR2 are MNHEY and SMNVEV (reference sequence). The length of the CDR3 is 15 residues. DNA of the CDR3: TGTGCCAGCACCAAGGGACTAGCGGGAACCTACGAGCAGTACTTC. This codes for CASTKGLAGTYEQYF.

V and J are TRBV4-3 and TRBJ2-1, with TRBD2 matching 11 bases. The V segment lost 1 base and the J segment 3 bases; nucleotides outside the gene matches: 2. This CDR3 has 16 residues. The germline CDR1 and CDR2 sequences are LGHNA and YSLEER. CDR3 sequence (DNA): TGCGCCAGCAGCCAAGTACTAGCGGGAGACTACAATGAGCAGTTCTTC. Protein product: CASSQVLAGDYNEQFF.

This clone is termed medium-sized. CDR3 nucleotides: TGTGCCAGCAGCTTGCGGCCGAACACCGGGGAGCTGTTTTTT. This sequence encodes CASSLRPNTGELFF. The V call is TRBV7-8, the J call TRBJ2-2; D is undetermined. Germline CDR1 is SGHVS and CDR2 is FQNEAQ. This CDR3 spans 14 amino acids. V was trimmed by 3 bases and J by 0 bases, leaving 5 bases between them.

J is TRBJ2-6 and V is TRBV5-1, with D hard to call. Trimming took 3 bases from V and 1 from J, leaving 8 bases between them. The CDR3 sequence is 15 residues long. Germline CDR1 reads SGHRS; CDR2 reads YFSETQ. The CDR3 loop reads CASSSSPSGANVLTF. In nucleotides, the CDR3 is TGCGCCAGCAGCTCCTCCCCGTCTGGGGCCAACGTCCTGACTTTC.

This chain joins TRBV11-2 and TRBJ1-1; TRBD1 is a possible D gene (6 bases). CDR3 length equals 12 residues. Germline CDR1 is SGHAT and CDR2 is FQNNGV. V was trimmed by 6 bases and J by 5 bases, leaving 10 bases between them. As DNA, the CDR3 is TGTGCCAGCAGATACAGGGTGACTGAAGCTTTCTTT. As protein: CASRYRVTEAFF.

This sequence joins TRBV5-1 and TRBJ1-1; 7 bases are a match to TRBD1. V lost 0 bases, J lost 4 bases, and 6 bases stayed unmatched. The V gene's germline CDR1 is SGHRS and CDR2 YFSETQ. The CDR3 runs 15 residues. CDR3 protein: CASSLGQGRATEAFF. CDR3 in DNA: TGCGCCAGCAGCTTGGGACAGGGTCGTGCCACTGAAGCTTTCTTT.

DNA for the CDR3: TGCAGCGGGACCGGGACAGGGATCCATGGCTACACCTTC. Translated: CSGTGTGIHGYTF. The V gene is TRBV29-1, the J gene TRBJ1-2; 9 bases are shared with TRBD1. Germline assignment: CDR1 SQVTM and CDR2 ANQGSEA. Trimming cost V 7 bases and J 6 bases; bases outside gene matches: 9. The CDR3 is 13 residues long.